What follows are 16 T cell receptor beta chains derived from one specimen sequenced in a study of T cells in Graves' hyperthyroidism and ophthalmopathy. What was amplified from RNA transcripts were TCR beta CDR3 regions. TCR CDR3 underwent first-round RT-PCR with the HTBI primer set. TCRdb re-derived calls from the multiplex PCR reads in MiXCR, one entry per CDR3 protein. This sample has 220,000 or so distinct CDR3 sequences, with roughly 15% found just once. Specimen: blood. The source of these receptors is a woman between 18 and 29 years old with Graves' ophthalmopathy.

This clonotype was seen more than once but under ten times. This chain joins TRBV20-1 and TRBJ1-5, with D perhaps matching TRBD1 (5 bases). With 3 bases removed from V and 3 bases from J, the gap between germline ends came to 18 bases. The CDR3 spans 16 residues. Germline V gene sequence: CDR1 DFQATT, CDR2 SNEGSKA (reference sequence). The CDR3 nucleotides are TGCAGTGCTAGGAATAGGGGACGTGGGAACAATCAGCCCCAGCATTTT. Protein sequence: CSARNRGRGNNQPQHF.

This clonotype was seen at least ten times. The V gene is TRBV6-1, the J gene TRBJ2-1; D perhaps matches TRBD2 (7 bases). Germline V gives CDR1 MNHNS, CDR2 SASEGT. V lost 7 bases, J lost 5 bases, and 12 bases lay in between. The CDR3 has 13 residues. The CDR3 DNA reads TGTGCCAGCATCAGGGGACTACACAATGAGCAGTTCTTC. Translation gives CASIRGLHNEQFF.

This clonotype was counted a few times. The chain is built from TRBV7-9 and TRBJ2-7; D uncertain. CDR1 and CDR2 (germline): SEHNR, FQNEAQ (reference sequence). The length of the CDR3 is 12 residues. The V gene lost 1 base and the J gene lost 7 bases, with 8 bases spanning the gap. The CDR3 region is CASSLELWEQYF. CDR3 DNA: TGTGCCAGCAGCTTAGAGTTGTGGGAGCAGTACTTC.

This clonotype was counted ten times or more. The V gene is TRBV6-2 or TRBV6-3, the J gene TRBJ2-2; D possibly corresponds to TRBD2 (6 bases). With 6 bases removed from V and 1 base from J, the gap between germline ends came to 18 bases. Looked up from germline, CDR1 is MNHEY and CDR2 is SVGEGT. The CDR3 length is 17 residues. CDR3: CASRPIWGEMNTGELFF. The CDR3 nucleotides are TGTGCCAGCAGGCCGATCTGGGGGGAGATGAACACCGGGGAGCTGTTTTTT.

The V gene is TRBV7-9, the J gene TRBJ1-4, with D tentatively TRBD1 (6 bases). V lost 4 bases and J lost 8, with 17 bases in between. CDR3 length: 15 residues. The germline V gene has CDR1 SEHNR and CDR2 FQNEAQ (reference sequence). The CDR3 DNA sequence: TGTGCCAGCAGCTCATTCGGGGGCTTAGAAGAAAAACTGTTTTTT. Protein: CASSSFGGLEEKLFF.

This clonotype occurred many times. The chain is built from TRBV7-9 and TRBJ2-5; 8 bases map to TRBD2. The CDR3 totals 17 residues. Germline V CDR1 and CDR2: SEHNR, FQNEAQ (reference sequence). The J segment lost 2 bases and the V segment lost 2 bases, leaving 10 bases of the junction unmatched. The CDR3 is CASSLLAGRGGQETQYF. Here the CDR3 DNA reads TGTGCCAGCAGCTTACTAGCGGGCCGGGGGGGTCAAGAGACCCAGTACTTC.

There are many counts of this clonotype. This rearrangement joins TRBV27 to TRBJ2-3, with TRBD2 matching over 7 bases. Trimming cost V 10 bases and J 5 bases; bases outside gene matches: 15. The CDR3 is 15 amino acids. Germline lookup yields CDR1 MNHEY and CDR2 SMNVEV (reference sequence). The CDR3 here is CATRSMAGAIDTQYF. CDR3 sequence (DNA): TGTGCCACCCGAAGTATGGCGGGAGCGATAGATACGCAGTATTTT.

This clonotype came up once. A much larger clone differs from this one at a single base, so this may be a read error. The rearrangement links TRBV6-1 to TRBJ2-3; 10 bases are a match to TRBD2. Germline V gene sequence: CDR1 MNHNS, CDR2 SASEGT. CDR3 length: 15 amino acids. CDR3 sequence: CASQMSGRAGDTRYF. In nucleotides, the CDR3 is TGTGCCAGTCAAATGAGCGGGAGGGCTGGAGATACGCGGTATTTT.

This clonotype appeared many times. The chain employs TRBV11-2 and TRBJ2-7; 8 bases are a match to TRBD1. V shed 4 bases and J 3 bases; nucleotides not matched to a gene: 8. The CDR3 is 15 amino acids. The V gene's germline CDR1 is SGHAT and CDR2 FQNNGV. CDR3 sequence: CASSSDRGLFYEQYF. CDR3 DNA sequence: TGTGCCAGCAGCTCCGACAGGGGACTCTTCTACGAGCAGTACTTC.

In its sample, this clonotype was seen once. The chain combines TRBV11-1 with TRBJ1-2, with 9 bases that match TRBD1. This CDR3 spans 14 amino acids. J lost 10 bases, V lost 3 bases, and 9 bases had no gene match. CDR1 and CDR2 from the germline V gene are SGHAT and FQDESV (reference sequence). The CDR3 loop is CASSLLGTGPHYTF. The CDR3 DNA reads TGTGCCAGCAGCTTGTTAGGGACAGGGCCCCACTACACCTTC.

This rearrangement joins TRBV20-1 to TRBJ2-4, with 9 bases identical to TRBD1. V was clipped by 5 bases and J by 3 bases; unmatched bases: 8. This CDR3 contains 15 residues. CDR1 is DFQATT, CDR2 SNEGSKA, per germline (reference sequence). The CDR3 coding sequence is TGCAGTGCTTACAGGGGGCTCTATGACAAAAACATTCAGTACTTC. Its translation: CSAYRGLYDKNIQYF.

In this sample, this clonotype turned up many times. The chain carries TRBV12-3 or TRBV12-4 and TRBJ1-5, with D perhaps TRBD1 (6 bases). This CDR3 contains 17 residues. V dropped 7 bases and J dropped 0 bases, with 19 bases sitting between them. This chain's CDR3 is CASTLWGAGYSNQPQHF. The DNA for the CDR3 is TGTGCCAGCACCCTGTGGGGGGCAGGCTATAGCAATCAGCCCCAGCATTTT.

This clonotype appeared a few times. This chain links TRBV19 with TRBJ2-4; D is perhaps TRBD1 (6 bases). The CDR3 has 12 amino acids. With 6 bases removed from V and 6 bases from J, the gap between germline ends came to 9 bases. CDR1 and CDR2 (germline): LNHDA, SQIVND (reference sequence). The CDR3 sequence: CASSRGRNIQYF. CDR3 coding DNA: TGTGCCAGTAGCAGGGGTAGAAACATTCAGTACTTC.

Many counts were recorded for this clonotype. The rearrangement joins TRBV27 to TRBJ1-5; possibly TRBD1 for D (5 bases). This CDR3 spans 14 amino acids. V lost 2 bases to trimming and J lost 7 bases, with 12 bases between them. The germline gives CDR1 MNHEY, CDR2 SMNVEV (reference sequence). CDR3 DNA: TGTGCCAGCAGTTTAATTGGGGGATGGCAGCCCCAGCATTTT. Amino acids: CASSLIGGWQPQHF.

In nucleotides, the CDR3 is TGTGCCAGTTTACCGGGACTAGCATACAATGAGCAGTTCTTC. The encoded protein is CASLPGLAYNEQFF. This chain uses TRBV11-3 with TRBJ2-1; 9 bases agree with TRBD2. The V gene's germline CDR1 is SGHNT and CDR2 YENEEA. The CDR3 length is 14 residues. The V and J ends lost 9 bases and 4 bases, in that order; junction bases with no gene match: 7.

This clonotype was found many times. The J gene is TRBJ2-3, the V gene TRBV2; D not resolved. CDR1 and CDR2 (germline): SNHLY, FYNNEI. V lost 0 bases, J lost 4 bases, and 14 bases lay in between. This CDR3 has 16 amino acids. CDR3 in DNA: TGTGCCAGCAGTGAAGCGGCCGGCGAGCACGCAGATACGCAGTATTTT. Protein product: CASSEAAGEHADTQYF. Full variable domain (outside the CDR3, taken from reference TRBV2 and TRBJ2-3): EPEVTQTPSHQVTQMGQEVILRCVPISNHLYFYWYRQILGQKVEFLVSFYNNEISEKSEIFDDQFSVERPDGSNFTLKIRSTKLEDSAMYFCASSEAAGEHADTQYFGPGTRLTVL.